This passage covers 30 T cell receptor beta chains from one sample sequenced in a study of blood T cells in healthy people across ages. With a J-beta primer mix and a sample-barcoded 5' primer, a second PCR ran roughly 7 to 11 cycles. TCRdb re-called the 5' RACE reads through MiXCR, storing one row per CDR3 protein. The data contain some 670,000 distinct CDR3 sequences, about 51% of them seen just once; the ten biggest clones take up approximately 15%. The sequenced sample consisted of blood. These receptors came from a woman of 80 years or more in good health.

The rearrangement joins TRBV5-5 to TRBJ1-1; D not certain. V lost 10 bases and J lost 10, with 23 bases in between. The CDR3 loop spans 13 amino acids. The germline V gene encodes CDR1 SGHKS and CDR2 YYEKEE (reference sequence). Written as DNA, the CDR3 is TGTGCCTCCAGAGAGGGATTTTATTTCGGAGCTTTCTTT. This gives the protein CASREGFYFGAFF.

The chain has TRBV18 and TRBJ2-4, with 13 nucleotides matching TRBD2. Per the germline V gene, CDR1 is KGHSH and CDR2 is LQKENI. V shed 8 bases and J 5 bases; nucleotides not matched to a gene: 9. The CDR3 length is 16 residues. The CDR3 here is CASSEGLAGVENIQYF. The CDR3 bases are TGTGCCAGCAGCGAAGGACTAGCGGGAGTGGAAAACATTCAGTACTTC.

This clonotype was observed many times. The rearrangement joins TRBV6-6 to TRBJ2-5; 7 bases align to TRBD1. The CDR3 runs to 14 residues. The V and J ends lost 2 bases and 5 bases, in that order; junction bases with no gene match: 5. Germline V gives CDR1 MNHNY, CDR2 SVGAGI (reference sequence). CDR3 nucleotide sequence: TGTGCCAGCAGTTACCTGACACAGGGGGAGACCCAGTACTTC. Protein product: CASSYLTQGETQYF.

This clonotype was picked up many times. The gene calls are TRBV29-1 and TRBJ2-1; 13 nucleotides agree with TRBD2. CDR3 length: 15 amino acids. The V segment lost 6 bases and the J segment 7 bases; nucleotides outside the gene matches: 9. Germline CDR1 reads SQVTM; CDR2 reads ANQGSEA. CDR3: CSVLRLAGGRNEQFF. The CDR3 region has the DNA TGCAGCGTCCTACGACTAGCGGGGGGACGGAATGAGCAGTTCTTC.

In DNA form, the CDR3 reads TGTGCCAGCAGTGAAGATGGGACAGGGGGATATTCACCCCTCCACTTT. Translated, it gives CASSEDGTGGYSPLHF. The chain has TRBV2 and TRBJ1-6; 11 bases are a match to TRBD1. J lost 8 bases, V lost 1 base, and 4 bases had no gene match. The CDR3 sequence is 16 residues long. The V gene's germline CDR1 is SNHLY and CDR2 FYNNEI. The full variable domain, its missing parts supplied by reference TRBV2 and TRBJ1-6, is EPEVTQTPSHQVTQMGQEVILRCVPISNHLYFYWYRQILGQKVEFLVSFYNNEISEKSEIFDDQFSVERPDGSNFTLKIRSTKLEDSAMYFCASSEDGTGGYSPLHFGNGTRLTVT.

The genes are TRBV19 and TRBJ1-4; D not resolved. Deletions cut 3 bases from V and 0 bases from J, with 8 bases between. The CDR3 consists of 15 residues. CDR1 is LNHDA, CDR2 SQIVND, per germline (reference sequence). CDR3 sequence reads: CASSIPVSTNEKLFF. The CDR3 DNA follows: TGTGCCAGTAGTATTCCCGTCTCAACTAATGAAAAACTGTTTTTT.

CDR3 protein: CASSQTGAYNEQFF. DNA of the CDR3: TGCGCCAGCAGTCAGACAGGGGCTTACAATGAGCAGTTCTTC. The genes are TRBV5-1 and TRBJ2-1, with TRBD1 matching over 8 bases. V lost 5 bases and J lost 4; bases outside the gene matches: 5. Germline V gene sequence: CDR1 SGHRS, CDR2 YFSETQ. The CDR3 contains 14 residues. Filled out from reference TRBV5-1 and TRBJ2-1, the complete variable domain reads KAGVTQTPRYLIKTRGQQVTLSCSPISGHRSVSWYQQTPGQGLQFLFEYFSETQRNKGNFPGRFSGRQFSNSRSEMNVSTLELGDSALYLCASSQTGAYNEQFFGPGTRLTVL.

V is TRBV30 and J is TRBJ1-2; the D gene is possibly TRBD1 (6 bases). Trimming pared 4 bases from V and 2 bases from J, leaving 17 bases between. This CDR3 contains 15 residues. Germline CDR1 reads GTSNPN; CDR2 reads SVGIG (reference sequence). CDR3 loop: CAWTPRGASNYGYTF. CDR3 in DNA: TGTGCCTGGACCCCACGGGGGGCGTCGAACTATGGCTACACCTTC.

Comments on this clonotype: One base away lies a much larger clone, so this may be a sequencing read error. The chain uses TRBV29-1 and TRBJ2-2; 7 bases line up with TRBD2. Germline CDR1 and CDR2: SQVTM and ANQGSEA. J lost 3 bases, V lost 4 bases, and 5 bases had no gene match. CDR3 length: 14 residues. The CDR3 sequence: CSVGGRVDTGELFF. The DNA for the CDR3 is TGCAGCGTTGGAGGGAGGGTCGACACCGGGGAGCTGTTTTTT.

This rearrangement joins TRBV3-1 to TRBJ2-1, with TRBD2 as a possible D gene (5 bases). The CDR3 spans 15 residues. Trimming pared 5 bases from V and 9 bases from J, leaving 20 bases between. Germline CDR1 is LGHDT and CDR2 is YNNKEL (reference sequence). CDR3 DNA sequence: TGTGCCAGCAGCATCACTAGTCGGATTCCCGGTGAGCAGTTCTTC. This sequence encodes CASSITSRIPGEQFF.

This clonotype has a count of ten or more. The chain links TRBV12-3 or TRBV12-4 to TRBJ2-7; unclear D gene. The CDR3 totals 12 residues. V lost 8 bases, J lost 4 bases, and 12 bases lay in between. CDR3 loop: CASSPVGYEQYF. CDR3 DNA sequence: TGTGCCAGCTCACCAGTGGGTTACGAGCAGTACTTC.

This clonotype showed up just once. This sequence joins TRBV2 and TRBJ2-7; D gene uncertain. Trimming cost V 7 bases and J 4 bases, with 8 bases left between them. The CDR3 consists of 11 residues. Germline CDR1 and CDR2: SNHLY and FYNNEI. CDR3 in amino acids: CASNDGYEQYF. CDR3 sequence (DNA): TGTGCCAGCAATGACGGGTACGAGCAGTACTTC.

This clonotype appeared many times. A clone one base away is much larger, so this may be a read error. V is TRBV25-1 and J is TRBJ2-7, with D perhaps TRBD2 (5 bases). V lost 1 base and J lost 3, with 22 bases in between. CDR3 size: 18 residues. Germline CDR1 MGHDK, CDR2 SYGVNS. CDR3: CASSELSIKKDGNYEQYF. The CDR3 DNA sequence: TGTGCCAGCAGTGAATTATCAATAAAGAAGGACGGGAACTACGAGCAGTACTTC.

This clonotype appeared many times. CDR3 in amino acids: CASSPPGYVQETQYF. CDR3 nucleotides: TGTGCCAGCAGTCCCCCGGGGTACGTCCAAGAGACCCAGTACTTC. The chain combines TRBV6-6 with TRBJ2-5, with D possibly being TRBD2 (5 bases). The V and J ends lost 5 bases and 1 base respectively, with 14 bases between them. This CDR3 spans 15 amino acids. Germline CDR1 is MNHNY and CDR2 is SVGAGI (reference sequence).

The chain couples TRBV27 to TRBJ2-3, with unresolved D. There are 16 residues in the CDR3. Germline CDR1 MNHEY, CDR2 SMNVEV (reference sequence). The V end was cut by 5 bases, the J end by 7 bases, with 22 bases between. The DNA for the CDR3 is TGTGCCAGCAGTCCGGCCGGCAGCTCGCTAATGAATACGCAGTATTTT. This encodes CASSPAGSSLMNTQYF.

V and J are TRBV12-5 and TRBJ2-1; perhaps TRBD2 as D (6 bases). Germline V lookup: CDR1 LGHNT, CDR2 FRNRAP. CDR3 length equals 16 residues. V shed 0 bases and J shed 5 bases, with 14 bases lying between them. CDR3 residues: CASGLVLGEADNEQFF. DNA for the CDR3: TGTGCTAGTGGTTTGGTATTAGGGGAGGCAGACAATGAGCAGTTCTTC. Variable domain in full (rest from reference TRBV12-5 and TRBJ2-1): DARVTQTPRHKVTEMGQEVTMRCQPILGHNTVFWYRQTMMQGLELLAYFRNRAPLDDSGMPKDRFSAEMPDATLATLKIQPSEPRDSAVYFCASGLVLGEADNEQFFGPGTRLTVL.

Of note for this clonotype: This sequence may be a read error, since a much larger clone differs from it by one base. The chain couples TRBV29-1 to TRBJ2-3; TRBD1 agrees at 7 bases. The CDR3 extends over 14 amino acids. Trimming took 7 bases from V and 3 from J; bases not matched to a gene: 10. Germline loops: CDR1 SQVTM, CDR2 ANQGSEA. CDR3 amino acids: CSAGPGTETDTQYF. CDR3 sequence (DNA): TGCAGCGCTGGACCCGGGACAGAGACAGATACGCAGTATTTT.

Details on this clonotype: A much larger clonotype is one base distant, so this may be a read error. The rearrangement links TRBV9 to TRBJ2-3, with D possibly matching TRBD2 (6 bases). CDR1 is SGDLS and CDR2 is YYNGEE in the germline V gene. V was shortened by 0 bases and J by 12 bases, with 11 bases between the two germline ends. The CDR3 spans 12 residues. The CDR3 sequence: CASSVAGESQYF. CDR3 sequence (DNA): TGTGCCAGCAGCGTAGCGGGGGAGTCACAGTATTTT.

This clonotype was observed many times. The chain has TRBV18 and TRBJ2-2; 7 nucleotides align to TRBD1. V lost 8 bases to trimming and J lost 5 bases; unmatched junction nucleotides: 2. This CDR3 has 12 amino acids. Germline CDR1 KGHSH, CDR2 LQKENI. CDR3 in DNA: TGTGCCAGCCTACAGGGGACCGGGGAGCTGTTTTTT. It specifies CASLQGTGELFF.

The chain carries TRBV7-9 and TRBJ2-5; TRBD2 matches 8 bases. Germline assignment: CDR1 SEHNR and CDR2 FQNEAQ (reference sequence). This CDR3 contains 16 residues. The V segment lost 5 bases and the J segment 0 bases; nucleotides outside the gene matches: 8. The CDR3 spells CASSPLGGGNQETQYF. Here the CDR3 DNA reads TGTGCCAGCAGCCCACTTGGCGGGGGGAACCAAGAGACCCAGTACTTC.

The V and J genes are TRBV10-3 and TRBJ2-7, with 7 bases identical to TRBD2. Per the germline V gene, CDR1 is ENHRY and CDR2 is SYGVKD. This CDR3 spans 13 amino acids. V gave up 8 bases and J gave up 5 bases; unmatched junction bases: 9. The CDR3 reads CAILAGEGDEQYF. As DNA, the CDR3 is TGTGCCATCCTGGCGGGAGAGGGAGACGAGCAGTACTTC.

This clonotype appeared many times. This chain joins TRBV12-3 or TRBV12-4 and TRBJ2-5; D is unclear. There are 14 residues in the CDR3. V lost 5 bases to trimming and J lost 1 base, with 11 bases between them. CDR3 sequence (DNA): TGTGCCAGCAGTCCCGCCCGGTTCCAAGAGACCCAGTACTTC. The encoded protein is CASSPARFQETQYF.

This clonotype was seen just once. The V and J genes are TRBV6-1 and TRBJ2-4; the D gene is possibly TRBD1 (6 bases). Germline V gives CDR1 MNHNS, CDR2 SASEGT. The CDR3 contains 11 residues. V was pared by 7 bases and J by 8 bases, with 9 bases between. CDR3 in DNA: TGTGCCAGCATGCAGGGGTACATTCAGTACTTC. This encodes CASMQGYIQYF.

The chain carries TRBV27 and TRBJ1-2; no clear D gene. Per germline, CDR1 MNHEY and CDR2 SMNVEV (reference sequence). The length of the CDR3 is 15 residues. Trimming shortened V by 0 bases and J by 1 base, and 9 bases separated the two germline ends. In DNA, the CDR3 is TGTGCCAGCAGTTTATCCACAACTCATAACTATGGCTACACCTTC. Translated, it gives CASSLSTTHNYGYTF.

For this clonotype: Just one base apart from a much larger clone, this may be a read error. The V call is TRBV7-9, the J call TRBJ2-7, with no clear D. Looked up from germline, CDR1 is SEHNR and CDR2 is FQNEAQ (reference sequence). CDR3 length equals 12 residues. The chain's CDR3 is CANSFQLYEQYF. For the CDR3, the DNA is TGTGCCAACAGCTTTCAACTCTACGAGCAGTACTTC.

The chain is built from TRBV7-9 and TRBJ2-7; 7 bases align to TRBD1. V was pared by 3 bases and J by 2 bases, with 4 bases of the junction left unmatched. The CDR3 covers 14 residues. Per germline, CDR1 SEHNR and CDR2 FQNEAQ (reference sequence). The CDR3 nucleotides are TGTGCCAGCAGCTTTTTAGGGGGCGCCTACGAGCAGTACTTC. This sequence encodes CASSFLGGAYEQYF.

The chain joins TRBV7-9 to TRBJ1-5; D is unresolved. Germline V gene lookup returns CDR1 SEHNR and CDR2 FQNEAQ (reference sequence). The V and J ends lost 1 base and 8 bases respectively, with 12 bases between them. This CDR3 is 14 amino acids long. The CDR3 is CASSLGHIGEPQHF. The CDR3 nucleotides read TGTGCCAGCAGCTTAGGGCACATTGGCGAGCCCCAGCATTTT.

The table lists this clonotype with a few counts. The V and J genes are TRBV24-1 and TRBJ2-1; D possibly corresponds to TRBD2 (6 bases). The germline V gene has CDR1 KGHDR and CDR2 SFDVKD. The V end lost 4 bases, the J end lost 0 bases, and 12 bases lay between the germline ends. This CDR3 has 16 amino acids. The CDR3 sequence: CATSDSLAFSYNEQFF. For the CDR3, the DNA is TGTGCCACCAGTGACTCCCTAGCGTTCTCCTACAATGAGCAGTTCTTC.

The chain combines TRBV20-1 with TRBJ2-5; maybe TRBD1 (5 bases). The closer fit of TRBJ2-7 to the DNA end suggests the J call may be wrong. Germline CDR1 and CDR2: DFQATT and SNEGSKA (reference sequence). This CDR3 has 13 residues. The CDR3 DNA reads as TGCAGTGCTAACCCCGCTACAGGTTACGAGCAGTACTTC. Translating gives CSANPATGYEQYF.

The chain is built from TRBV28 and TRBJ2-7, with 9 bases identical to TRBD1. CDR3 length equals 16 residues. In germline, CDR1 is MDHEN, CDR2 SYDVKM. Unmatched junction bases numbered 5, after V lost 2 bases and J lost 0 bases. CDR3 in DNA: TGTGCCAGCAGTTTACACTCGACAGGGGGCTCCTACGAGCAGTACTTC. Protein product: CASSLHSTGGSYEQYF.